Sequencing of this TCR beta chain was carried out in a study of regulatory T cells in long-lasting Graves disease. On the study more broadly: Patients newly diagnosed with Graves' had been on antithyroid drugs for under 3 months. General study findings and limits: Persistent patients shared more public clonotypes (about 2,700) than newly diagnosed patients (966). Newly diagnosed patients had higher TCR diversity than persistent Graves' patients did.

Concerning this clonotype: Its antigen is not known.

Assembly of TCR beta libraries relied on iRepertoire HTBI primers together with Arm-PCR of CDR3 regions. TCRdb independently ran MiXCR on the multiplex PCR reads; one entry per CDR3 protein. The sample consists of around 500,000 distinct CDR3 sequences, 15% to 20% of them appearing once. The time point was: newly diagnosed GD, antithyroid drugs for less than 3 months. The TCR library was prepared using RNA isolated from PBMCs. The same data also contributed to another study, on T cells in Graves' hyperthyroidism and ophthalmopathy.

This TCR was sampled from a woman between 40 and 65 years old with Graves disease. This specimen consisted of peripheral blood mononuclear cells (PBMCs), obtained at new diagnosis, from a patient treated with antithyroid drugs.

Here the CDR3 DNA reads TGTGCCAGCAGTGCTTACACCAGAGCAAATTCACCCCTCCACTTT. Translated: CASSAYTRANSPLHF. The V and J genes are TRBV27 and TRBJ1-6; D is undetermined. The CDR3 consists of 15 residues. Germline CDR1 reads MNHEY; CDR2 reads SMNVEV (reference sequence). Trimming shortened V by 5 bases and J by 7 bases, and 15 bases separated the two germline ends.